Listed here are 15 T cell receptor beta chains from one sample, sequenced in a study of shared clonotypes between healthy human individuals (TCRdb year 2020). Libraries came from the immunoSEQ multiplex PCR assay. TCRdb carries this immuneACCESS record with in-frame sequences only. Its versions omit some clonotypes, under half of them owing to an unresolved V gene in the studies checked, with the rest unexplained. This sample holds hundreds of thousands of clones; roughly 73% were observed only once. In total, the top ten clones hold around 1.7% of the sample. The sequencing input was memory CD4+ T cells sorted from blood. The cell subset or site label of this sample denotes: CD45RA-negative fraction. The receptors here all came from a woman aged 30 to 39 in good health.

In its sample, this clone was seen a few times. The rearrangement links TRBV7-8 to TRBJ2-5, with D possibly matching TRBD2 (6 bases). The CDR3 has 15 amino acids. Trimming left V 10 bases short and J 5 bases short, with 23 bases between. Germline assignment: CDR1 SGHVS and CDR2 FQNEAQ. The chain's CDR3 is CATRVPGVRRETQYF. CDR3 DNA sequence: TGTGCCACAAGGGTACCGGGGGTGAGGCGGGAGACCCAGTACTTC.

J is TRBJ2-1 and V is TRBV29-1; TRBD2 might be the D (5 bases). The CDR3 consists of 15 residues. The V end was cut by 3 bases, the J end by 8 bases, with 20 bases between. Germline loops: CDR1 SQVTM, CDR2 ANQGSEA. The CDR3 nucleotides are TGCAGCGTTGAGGTAGCGCGGGTTAGGGTCGATGAGCAGTTCTTC. Residues: CSVEVARVRVDEQFF.

V and J are TRBV28 and TRBJ2-1; 9 bases fit TRBD2. This CDR3 is built from 16 residues. V was clipped by 3 bases and J by 4 bases; unmatched bases: 7. In germline, CDR1 is MDHEN, CDR2 SYDVKM. The CDR3 is CASSFAAGGWYNEQFF. CDR3 sequence (DNA): TGTGCCAGCAGTTTCGCGGCGGGAGGGTGGTACAATGAGCAGTTCTTC.

Worth noting for this clone: This sequence is one base from a far larger clone and is likely a read error. The chain carries TRBV12-5 and TRBJ2-1; D remains unclear. The CDR3 contains 13 residues. The V gene's germline CDR1 is LGHNT and CDR2 FRNRAP. Between the trimmed V and J ends, which lost 5 bases and 10 bases, there was a span of 15 bases. The CDR3 DNA follows: TGTGCTAGTGGTCCCTACTTGGGCGAAGAGCAGTTCTTC. Its translation is CASGPYLGEEQFF.

The chain links TRBV5-1 to TRBJ1-1, with a tentative D call TRBD1 (5 bases). CDR3 length: 16 amino acids. V gave up 6 bases and J gave up 1 base, with 19 bases separating them. CDR1 SGHRS and CDR2 YFSETQ come from the germline V gene. DNA for the CDR3: TGCGCCAGCAAGGTTGGGGACGCTGTCTCGAACACTGAAGCTTTCTTT. Protein sequence: CASKVGDAVSNTEAFF. Variable domain in full (rest from reference TRBV5-1 and TRBJ1-1): KAGVTQTPRYLIKTRGQQVTLSCSPISGHRSVSWYQQTPGQGLQFLFEYFSETQRNKGNFPGRFSGRQFSNSRSEMNVSTLELGDSALYLCASKVGDAVSNTEAFFGQGTRLTVV.

This clone was detected a few times. Other nucleotide sequences from this sample produce the same CDR3. The V gene is TRBV27, the J gene TRBJ2-6; D may correspond to TRBD1 or TRBD2 (5 bases each). The ends were cut back, 3 bases at V and 4 bases at J, with 10 bases in the middle. This CDR3 has 15 residues. CDR1 is MNHEY, CDR2 SMNVEV, per germline (reference sequence). CDR3 sequence: CASSFWGNGANVLTF. The CDR3 coding sequence is TGTGCCAGCAGTTTCTGGGGGAACGGGGCCAACGTCCTGACTTTC.

The chain couples TRBV5-1 to TRBJ1-1, with TRBD1 matching 7 bases. CDR1 is SGHRS and CDR2 is YFSETQ in the germline V gene. The CDR3 runs to 14 residues. V was pared by 4 bases and J by 7 bases, with 10 bases of the junction left unmatched. CDR3 protein: CASSTGQAEDEAFF. The CDR3 nucleotides read TGCGCCAGCAGCACAGGACAGGCGGAGGATGAAGCTTTCTTT.

The rearrangement links TRBV5-1 to TRBJ2-5, with 7 bases matching TRBD2. The CDR3 sequence is 15 residues long. Germline lookup yields CDR1 SGHRS and CDR2 YFSETQ. V was clipped by 2 bases and J by 3 bases; unmatched bases: 7. CDR3 bases: TGCGCCAGCAGCTTTTATAGCGGGCGTGAAGAGACCCAGTACTTC. This encodes CASSFYSGREETQYF.

The chain employs TRBV6-5 and TRBJ1-2; TRBD1 agrees at 9 bases. The V and J ends lost 4 bases and 8 bases, in that order; junction bases with no gene match: 5. The CDR3 totals 13 residues. The V gene's germline CDR1 is MNHEY and CDR2 SVGAGI. The CDR3 DNA sequence: TGTGCCAGCAGTTCGGGACAGGGTGACGGCTACACCTTC. Translating it yields CASSSGQGDGYTF.

V is TRBV5-1 and J is TRBJ2-1, with 7 bases matching TRBD2. The CDR3 contains 16 residues. Looked up from germline, CDR1 is SGHRS and CDR2 is YFSETQ. V trimming: 1 base; J trimming: 1 base; junction bases outside the gene matches: 5. The CDR3 loop reads CASSLILAESYNEQFF. The CDR3 nucleotides are TGCGCCAGCAGCTTGATCCTAGCGGAATCCTACAATGAGCAGTTCTTC.

The V gene is TRBV5-6, the J gene TRBJ1-6; maybe TRBD1 (6 bases). The CDR3 consists of 15 residues. V was pared by 4 bases and J by 4 bases, with 12 bases between. Germline V gives CDR1 SGHDT, CDR2 YYEEEE. CDR3 in amino acids: CASSQGGQYNSPLHF. As DNA, the CDR3 is TGTGCCAGCAGCCAGGGAGGACAGTATAATTCACCCCTCCACTTT.

The J gene is TRBJ1-3, the V gene TRBV6-1, with D uncertain. Germline loops: CDR1 MNHNS, CDR2 SASEGT. With 0 bases removed from V and 15 bases from J, the gap between germline ends came to 12 bases. The CDR3 has 12 residues. The CDR3 region has the DNA TGTGCCAGCAGTGAAGCTGCAAGACCGAGATATTTT. This gives the protein CASSEAARPRYF.

This chain links TRBV2 with TRBJ1-1; 12 nucleotides align to TRBD1. Unmatched junction bases numbered 7, after V lost 6 bases and J lost 5 bases. Germline V gene sequence: CDR1 SNHLY, CDR2 FYNNEI. The CDR3 runs 15 residues. Here the CDR3 DNA reads TGTGCCAGCAGGGCGGGACAGGGGGCATGGACTGAAGCTTTCTTT. Protein product: CASRAGQGAWTEAFF.

This chain joins TRBV6-5 and TRBJ2-5, with D possibly being TRBD1 (6 bases). V dropped 6 bases and J dropped 2 bases, with 13 bases sitting between them. Germline CDR1 MNHEY, CDR2 SVGAGI. This CDR3 spans 14 amino acids. The CDR3 is CASRSTGNQETQYF. CDR3 coding DNA: TGTGCCAGCAGAAGCACAGGGAATCAAGAGACCCAGTACTTC.

This chain connects TRBV27 to TRBJ1-1; tentatively, D is TRBD1 (5 bases). In germline, CDR1 is MNHEY, CDR2 SMNVEV (reference sequence). There are 14 residues in the CDR3. Trimming took 6 bases from V and 1 from J, leaving 12 bases between them. CDR3 region: CASSKGGTNTEAFF. Written as DNA, the CDR3 is TGTGCCAGCAGCAAGGGAGGGACGAACACTGAAGCTTTCTTT.